This T cell receptor (beta chain) was captured in a study of monozygotic twins with inflammatory bowel disease. It was from whole blood, with no T cell sorting, that total RNA was isolated. Template switching added UMIs carrying a 6-nucleotide sample barcode. Nested amplification of TCRalpha and TCRbeta cDNA involved two PCRs of approximately 16 and 10 cycles. TCRdb re-called the 5' RACE reads; every CDR3 protein appears as one record, without DNA. The sample has approximately 150,000 distinct CDR3 sequences. Study outcomes and limitations: Diversity of TCRbeta measured by inverse Simpson was lower in IBD patients than in healthy co-twins.

Germline V CDR1 and CDR2: MNHEY, SMNVEV (reference sequence). The CDR3 is 15 amino acids. Points on this clonotype: The antigen is undetermined.

Material: blood. The chain recombines TRBV27 with TRBJ1-2. The TCR sequence derives from a human donor with ulcerative colitis or Crohn's disease, or a healthy co-twin of an affected twin (not recorded which). CDR3 sequence reads: CASSFRGAFNYGYTF.